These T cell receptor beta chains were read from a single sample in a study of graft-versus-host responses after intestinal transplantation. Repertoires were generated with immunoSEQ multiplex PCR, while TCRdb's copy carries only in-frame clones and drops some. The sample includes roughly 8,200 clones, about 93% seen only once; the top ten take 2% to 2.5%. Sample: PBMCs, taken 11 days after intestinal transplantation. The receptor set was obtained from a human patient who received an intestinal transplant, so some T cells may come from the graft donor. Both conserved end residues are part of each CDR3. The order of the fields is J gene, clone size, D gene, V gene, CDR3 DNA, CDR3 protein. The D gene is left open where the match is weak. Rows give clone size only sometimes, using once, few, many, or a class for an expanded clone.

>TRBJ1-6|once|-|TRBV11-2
TGTGCCAGCAGCCTCAATTCACCCCTCCACTTT
CASSLNSPLHF
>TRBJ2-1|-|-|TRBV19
TGTGCCAGTAGTACAGGGAGGTACAATGAGCAGTTCTTC
CASSTGRYNEQFF
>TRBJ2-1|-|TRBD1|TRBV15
TGTGCCACCAGCCCGGGACAGGGTATCCATGAGCAGTTCTTC
CATSPGQGIHEQFF
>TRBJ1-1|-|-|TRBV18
TGTGCCAGCTCACTTAGTCACGAAGCTTTCTTT
CASSLSHEAFF
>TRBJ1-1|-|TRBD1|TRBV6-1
TGTGCCAGCAGTGGTCGGACAGGGCCCACTGAAGCTTTCTTT
CASSGRTGPTEAFF
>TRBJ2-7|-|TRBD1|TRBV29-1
TGCAGCGTTCAGGGGGCGAATTCCTACGAGCAGTACTTC
CSVQGANSYEQYF
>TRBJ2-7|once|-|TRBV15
TGTGCCACCAGCATACAAAAAGGACAGTCCTACGAGCAGTACTTC
CATSIQKGQSYEQYF
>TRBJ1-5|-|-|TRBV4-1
TGCGCCAGCAGCCAAGAGGGGGGTTGGCAGCCCCAGCATTTT
CASSQEGGWQPQHF
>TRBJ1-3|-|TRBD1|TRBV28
TGTGCCAGCAGTTTTCCCGGGACAGGGGCCTCGGGAAACACCATATATTTT
CASSFPGTGASGNTIYF
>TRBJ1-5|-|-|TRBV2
TGTGCCAGCACCGAAGCAGACACCTATAGCAATCAGCCCCAGCATTTT
CASTEADTYSNQPQHF
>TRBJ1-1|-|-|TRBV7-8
TGTGCCAGCAGCGTTGACAGGTATCTGGCCGTTGATACTGAAGCTTTCTTT
CASSVDRYLAVDTEAFF
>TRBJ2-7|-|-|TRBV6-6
TGTGCCAGCGGCCCAAACCTTCTCGAGCAGTACTTC
CASGPNLLEQYF
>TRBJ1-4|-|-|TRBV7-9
TGTGCCAGCAGCCTGGCGGTAAATCAATACGAAAAACTGTTTTTT
CASSLAVNQYEKLFF
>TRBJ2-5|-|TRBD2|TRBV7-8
TGTGCCAGCAGCTTGAGCGGGGGCCAAGGGGAGACCCAGTACTTC
CASSLSGGQGETQYF
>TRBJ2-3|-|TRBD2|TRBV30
TGTGCCTGGAGTGCCTCCTGGACTAGCGGGGGTGGGGATACGCAGTATTTT
CAWSASWTSGGGDTQYF
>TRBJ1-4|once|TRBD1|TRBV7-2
TGTGCCAGCAGCTATGAGGGGGCGCAATCTAATGAAAAACTGTTTTTT
CASSYEGAQSNEKLFF
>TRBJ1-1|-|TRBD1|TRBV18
TGTGCCAGCTCACGGACAGGGGGCAAGGAAGCTTTCTTT
CASSRTGGKEAFF
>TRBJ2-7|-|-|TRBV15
TGTGCCACCAGCGGGGGGGAACGAGACAGGGGTTACCCCGAGCAGTACTTC
CATSGGERDRGYPEQYF
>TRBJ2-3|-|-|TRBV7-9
TGTGCCAGCAGCCTGGGGGAGGAAGATACGCAGTATTTT
CASSLGEEDTQYF
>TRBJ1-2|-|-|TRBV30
TGTGCCCTAGGAGAGGGTGGGATCCCCTACACCTTC
CALGEGGIPYTF
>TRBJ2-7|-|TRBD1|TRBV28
TGTGCCACCCAGGACAGGGCCCTGGCCTACGAGCAGTACTTC
CATQDRALAYEQYF
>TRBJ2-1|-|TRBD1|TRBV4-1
TGCGCCAGCAGCCAGGACAGGTCCCCCAATGAGCAGTTCTTC
CASSQDRSPNEQFF
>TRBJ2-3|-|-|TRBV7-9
TGTGCCAGCAGCTTAGCTTCAGTAAGCACAGATACGCAGTATTTT
CASSLASVSTDTQYF
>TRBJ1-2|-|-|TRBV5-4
TGTGCCAGCAATGACACCGTACCAGGAACCTATGGCTACACCTTC
CASNDTVPGTYGYTF
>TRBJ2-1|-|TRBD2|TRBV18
TGTGCCAGCTCACCGATAGCGGGGAGCACGTTAGGTTACAATGAGCAGTTCTTC
CASSPIAGSTLGYNEQFF
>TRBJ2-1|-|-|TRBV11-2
TGTGCCAGCAGCGCCCAGGGACTGAGCTCCTACAATGAGCAGTTCTTC
CASSAQGLSSYNEQFF
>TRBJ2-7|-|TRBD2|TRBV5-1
TGCGCCAGCGGCCTAGCGGGAGGGGGTTACGAGCAGTACTTC
CASGLAGGGYEQYF
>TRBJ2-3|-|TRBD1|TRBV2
TGTGCCAGCAGGGACAGGGTAACAGATACGCAGTATTTT
CASRDRVTDTQYF
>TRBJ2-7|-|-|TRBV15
TGTGCCACCAGCAGGGGTGGCGGTTTGGAGCAGTACTTC
CATSRGGGLEQYF
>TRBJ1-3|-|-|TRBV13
TGTGCCAGCAGCTCCGGGGATGGAAACACCATATATTTT
CASSSGDGNTIYF
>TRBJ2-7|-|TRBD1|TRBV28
TGTGCCAGCAGGCTGCCGGGACAGGGCTACGAGCAGTACTTC
CASRLPGQGYEQYF
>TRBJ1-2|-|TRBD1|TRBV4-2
TGTGCCAGCAGCCAAGAGGGGCGGGACAGGGACTTCTATGGCTACACCTTC
CASSQEGRDRDFYGYTF
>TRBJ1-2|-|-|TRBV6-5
TGTGCCAGCAGTCAAAGAAGGCGGTCCGAGGGCTACACCTTC
CASSQRRRSEGYTF
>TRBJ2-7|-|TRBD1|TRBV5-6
TGTGCCAGCAGCTTTTTGGGACAGGGTTTTTACGAGCAGTACTTC
CASSFLGQGFYEQYF
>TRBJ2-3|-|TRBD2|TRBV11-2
TGTGCCAGCTCCGGGACTAGGGAGACCGATACGCAGTATTTT
CASSGTRETDTQYF
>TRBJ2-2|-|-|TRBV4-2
TGTGCCAGCAGCCAAGATTGGCCTAGCTCAATGACCGGGGAGCTGTTTTTT
CASSQDWPSSMTGELFF
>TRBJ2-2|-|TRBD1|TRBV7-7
TGTGCTAGCAGCTTCCACCGGGACAGGCGGGACACCGGGGAGCTGTTTTTT
CASSFHRDRRDTGELFF
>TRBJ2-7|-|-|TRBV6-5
TGTGCCAGCAGTTATCGTCAGGGCTACGAGCAGTACTTC
CASSYRQGYEQYF
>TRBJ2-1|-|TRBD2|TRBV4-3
TGCGCCAGCAGCCAAGATATCGTCCGGGGGGACAATGAGCAGTTCTTC
CASSQDIVRGDNEQFF